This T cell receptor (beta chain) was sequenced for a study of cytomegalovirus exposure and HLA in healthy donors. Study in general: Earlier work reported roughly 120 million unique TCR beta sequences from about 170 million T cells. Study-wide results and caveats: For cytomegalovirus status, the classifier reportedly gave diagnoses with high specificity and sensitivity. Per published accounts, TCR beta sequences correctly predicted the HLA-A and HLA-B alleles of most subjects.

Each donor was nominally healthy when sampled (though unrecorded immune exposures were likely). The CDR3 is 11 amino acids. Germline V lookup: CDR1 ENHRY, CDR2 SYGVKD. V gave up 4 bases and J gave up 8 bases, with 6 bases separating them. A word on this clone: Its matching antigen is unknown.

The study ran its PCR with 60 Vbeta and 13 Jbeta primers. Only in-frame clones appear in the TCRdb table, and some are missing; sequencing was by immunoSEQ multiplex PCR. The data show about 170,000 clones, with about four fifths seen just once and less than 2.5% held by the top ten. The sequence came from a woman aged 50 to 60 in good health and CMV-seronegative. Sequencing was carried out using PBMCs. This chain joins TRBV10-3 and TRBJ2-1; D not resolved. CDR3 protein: CAISGEYEQFF. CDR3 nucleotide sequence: TGTGCCATCAGTGGAGAATATGAGCAGTTCTTC.